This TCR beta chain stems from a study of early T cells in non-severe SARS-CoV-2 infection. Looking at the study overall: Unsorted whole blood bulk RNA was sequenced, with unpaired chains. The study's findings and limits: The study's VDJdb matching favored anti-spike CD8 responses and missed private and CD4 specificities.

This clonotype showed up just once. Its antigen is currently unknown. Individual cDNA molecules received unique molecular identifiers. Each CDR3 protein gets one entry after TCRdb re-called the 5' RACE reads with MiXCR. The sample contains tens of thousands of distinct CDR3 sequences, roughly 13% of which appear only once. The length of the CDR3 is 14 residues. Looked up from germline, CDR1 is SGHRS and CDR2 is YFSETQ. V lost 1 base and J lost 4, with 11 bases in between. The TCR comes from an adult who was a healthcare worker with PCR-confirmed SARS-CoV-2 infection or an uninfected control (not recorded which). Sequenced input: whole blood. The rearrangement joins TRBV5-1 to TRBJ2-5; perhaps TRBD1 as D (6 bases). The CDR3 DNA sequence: TGCGCCAGCAGCTTGTTGGCAGGGGCAGAGACCCAGTACTTC. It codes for CASSLLAGAETQYF. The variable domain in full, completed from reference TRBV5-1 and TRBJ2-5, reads KAGVTQTPRYLIKTRGQQVTLSCSPISGHRSVSWYQQTPGQGLQFLFEYFSETQRNKGNFPGRFSGRQFSNSRSEMNVSTLELGDSALYLCASSLLAGAETQYFGPGTRLLVL.